This T cell receptor beta chain was obtained from a study of T cell responses to AZD1222 COVID-19 vaccine. Findings and caveats of the study: The study found vaccine-associated CD4 TCRs spanning spike, dominant at 160-218 and 743-854. Clonal diversity may have been underestimated in mostly white British donors.

The CDR3 is 14 residues long. Germline CDR1 reads KGHDR; CDR2 reads SFDVKD. After removal of 7 bases from V and 5 bases from J, the junction contained 8 bases not matched to a gene. Data came from immunoSEQ multiplex PCR; TCRdb stores just in-frame clones and leaves some out. The sample has about 140,000 clones; roughly 92% are singletons. Note on this clone: Its target is not known.

The J gene is TRBJ2-7, the V gene TRBV24-1; 9 positions match TRBD1. Specimen: peripheral blood, collected on day 0 of AZD1222 vaccination. The TCR sequence derives from an adult in good health. DNA for the CDR3: TGTGCCACCAGGTTCCAGGGACAGGGACACGAGCAGTACTTC. This sequence encodes CATRFQGQGHEQYF.